Following are 6 T cell receptor beta chains from one sample sequenced in a study of cytomegalovirus exposure and HLA in healthy donors. Primers: 60 Vbeta forward and 13 Jbeta reverse. Libraries were prepared by immunoSEQ multiplex PCR; TCRdb keeps only in-frame clonotypes and omits some of them. The data contain roughly 240,000 clones, roughly 80% of them seen just once; the ten biggest clones take up 5% to 6%. Sequences were obtained from PBMCs. These receptors were collected from a woman aged 40 to 49 in good health and CMV-seropositive.

This sequence joins TRBV7-9 and TRBJ1-2; D is unresolved. The CDR3 covers 13 residues. Trimming stripped 7 bases from V and 8 bases from J, with 17 bases between. CDR1 and CDR2 (germline): SEHNR, FQNEAQ (reference sequence). CDR3 in DNA: TGTGCCAGCAACCTTGTGAGAGAGAGAGGCTACACCTTC. It is translated as CASNLVRERGYTF.

The J gene is TRBJ2-7, the V gene TRBV5-1; TRBD1 matches 10 bases. From germline, CDR1 is SGHRS and CDR2 YFSETQ. This CDR3 has 20 residues. The J segment lost 3 bases and the V segment lost 4 bases, leaving 22 bases of the junction unmatched. CDR3 region: CASSQSYTPGQGTPIYEQYF. CDR3 sequence (DNA): TGCGCCAGCAGCCAGAGTTATACCCCGGGACAGGGGACTCCCATCTACGAGCAGTACTTC.

V is TRBV6-1 and J is TRBJ2-2; 7 bases map to TRBD2. The germline gives CDR1 MNHNS, CDR2 SASEGT. V gave up 8 bases and J gave up 4 bases; unmatched junction bases: 7. CDR3 length equals 14 residues. This CDR3 is CASSIGGTTGELFF. DNA for the CDR3: TGTGCCAGCTCTATCGGGGGGACCACCGGGGAGCTGTTTTTT.

The chain couples TRBV2 to TRBJ1-1; D ambiguous. The CDR3 loop spans 15 amino acids. Trimming took 5 bases from V and 0 from J, leaving 13 bases between them. The germline gives CDR1 SNHLY, CDR2 FYNNEI. The DNA for the CDR3 is TGTGCCAGCAGTCGTCTTGCGGGGATGAACACTGAAGCTTTCTTT. Protein product: CASSRLAGMNTEAFF.

This chain connects TRBV2 to TRBJ2-1, with TRBD2 matching 14 bases. V trimming: 3 bases; J trimming: 6 bases; junction bases outside the gene matches: 1. The CDR3 is 15 residues long. Germline V gene lookup returns CDR1 SNHLY and CDR2 FYNNEI. CDR3 sequence reads: CASSEGLAGVNEQFF. CDR3 in DNA: TGTGCCAGCAGTGAGGGACTAGCGGGAGTCAATGAGCAGTTCTTC.

This clone occurred once. The rearrangement uses TRBV5-1 and TRBJ2-3; tentative D call: TRBD2 (5 bases). The germline V gene has CDR1 SGHRS and CDR2 YFSETQ. V dropped 0 bases and J dropped 0 bases, with 5 bases sitting between them. This CDR3 region has 14 residues. CDR3 sequence (DNA): TGCGCCAGCAGCTTGGGAGGGAGCACAGATACGCAGTATTTT. It specifies CASSLGGSTDTQYF.